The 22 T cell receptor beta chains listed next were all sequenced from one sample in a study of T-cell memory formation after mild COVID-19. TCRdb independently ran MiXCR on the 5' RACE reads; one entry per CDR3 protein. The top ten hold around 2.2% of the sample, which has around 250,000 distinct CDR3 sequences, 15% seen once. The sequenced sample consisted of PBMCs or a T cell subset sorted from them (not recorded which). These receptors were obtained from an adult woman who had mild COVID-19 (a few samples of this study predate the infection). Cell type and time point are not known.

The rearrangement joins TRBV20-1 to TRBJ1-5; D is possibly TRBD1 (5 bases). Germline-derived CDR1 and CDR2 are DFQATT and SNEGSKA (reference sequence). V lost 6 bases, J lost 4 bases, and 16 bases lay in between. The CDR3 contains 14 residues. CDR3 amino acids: CSARAPRENQPQHF. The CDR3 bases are TGCAGTGCCAGGGCCCCGAGGGAAAATCAGCCCCAGCATTTT.

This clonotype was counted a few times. CDR3 DNA: TGCAGTGCCCCAAGGGTCAGCGGGGGGGACACAGATACGCAGTATTTT. Protein: CSAPRVSGGDTDTQYF. V and J are TRBV20-1 and TRBJ2-3, with 10 positions matching TRBD2. The V gene's germline CDR1 is DFQATT and CDR2 SNEGSKA (reference sequence). This CDR3 spans 16 amino acids. V trimming: 6 bases; J trimming: 2 bases; junction bases outside the gene matches: 11.

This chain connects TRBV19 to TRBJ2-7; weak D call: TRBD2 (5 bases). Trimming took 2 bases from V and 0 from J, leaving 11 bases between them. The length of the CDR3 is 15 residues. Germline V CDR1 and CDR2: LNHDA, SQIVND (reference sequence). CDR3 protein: CASSIRGIYSYEQYF. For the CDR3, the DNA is TGTGCCAGTAGTATACGGGGAATATACTCCTACGAGCAGTACTTC.

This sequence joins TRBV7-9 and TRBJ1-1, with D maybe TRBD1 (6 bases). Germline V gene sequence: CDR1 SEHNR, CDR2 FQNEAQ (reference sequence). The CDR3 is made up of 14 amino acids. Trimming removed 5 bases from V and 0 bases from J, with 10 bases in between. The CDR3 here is CASSRRQVNTEAFF. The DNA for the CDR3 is TGTGCCAGCAGCCGTAGACAGGTGAACACTGAAGCTTTCTTT.

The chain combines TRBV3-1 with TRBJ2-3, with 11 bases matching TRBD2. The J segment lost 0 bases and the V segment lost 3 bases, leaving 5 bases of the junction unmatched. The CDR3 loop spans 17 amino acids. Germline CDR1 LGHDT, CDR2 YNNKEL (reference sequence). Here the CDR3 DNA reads TGTGCCAGCAGCCAGGGGACTAGCGGACGGAGCACAGATACGCAGTATTTT. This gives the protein CASSQGTSGRSTDTQYF.

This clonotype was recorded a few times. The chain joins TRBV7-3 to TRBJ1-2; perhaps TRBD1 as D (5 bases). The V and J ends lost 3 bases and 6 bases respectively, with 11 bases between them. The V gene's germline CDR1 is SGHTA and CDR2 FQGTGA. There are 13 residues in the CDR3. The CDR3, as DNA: TGTGCCAGCAGCTTCGGCGGGGGGAATGGCTACACCTTC. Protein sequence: CASSFGGGNGYTF.

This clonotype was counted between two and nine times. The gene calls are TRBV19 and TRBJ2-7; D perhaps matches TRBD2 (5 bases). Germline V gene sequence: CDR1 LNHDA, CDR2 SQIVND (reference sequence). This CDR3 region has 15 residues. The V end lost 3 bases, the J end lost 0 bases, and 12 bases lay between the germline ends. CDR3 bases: TGTGCCAGTAGTATTCAGGCGGGCCCCTCCTACGAGCAGTACTTC. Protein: CASSIQAGPSYEQYF.

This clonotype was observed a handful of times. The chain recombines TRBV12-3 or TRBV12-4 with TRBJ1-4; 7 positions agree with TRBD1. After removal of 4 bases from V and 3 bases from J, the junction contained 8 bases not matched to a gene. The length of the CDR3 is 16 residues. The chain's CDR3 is CASSWAGGGANEKLFF. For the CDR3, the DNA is TGTGCCAGCAGTTGGGCTGGAGGGGGCGCTAATGAAAAACTGTTTTTT.

The CDR3 DNA reads as TGTGCCAGCAGTTTAAGAGATGGAGGGTCGACCACCGGGGAGCTGTTTTTT. Its protein product is CASSLRDGGSTTGELFF. The rearrangement uses TRBV11-2 and TRBJ2-2; maybe TRBD2 (6 bases). The CDR3 runs to 17 residues. Germline CDR1 and CDR2: SGHAT and FQNNGV. V lost 6 bases and J 4 bases, leaving 21 bases between the germline ends.

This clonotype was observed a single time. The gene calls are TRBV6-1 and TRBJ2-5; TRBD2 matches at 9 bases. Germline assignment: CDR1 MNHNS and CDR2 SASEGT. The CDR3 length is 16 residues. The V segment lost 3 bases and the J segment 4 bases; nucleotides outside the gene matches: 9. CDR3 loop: CASSDYAGGPRETQYF. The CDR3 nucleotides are TGTGCCAGCAGTGACTACGCGGGAGGGCCGCGAGAGACCCAGTACTTC.

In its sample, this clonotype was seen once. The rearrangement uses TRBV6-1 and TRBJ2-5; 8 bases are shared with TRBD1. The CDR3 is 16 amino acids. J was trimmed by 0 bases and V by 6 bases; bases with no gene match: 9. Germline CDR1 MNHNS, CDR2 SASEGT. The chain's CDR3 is CASRGGQDPYQETQYF. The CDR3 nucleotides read TGTGCCAGCAGGGGGGGACAGGACCCGTACCAAGAGACCCAGTACTTC.

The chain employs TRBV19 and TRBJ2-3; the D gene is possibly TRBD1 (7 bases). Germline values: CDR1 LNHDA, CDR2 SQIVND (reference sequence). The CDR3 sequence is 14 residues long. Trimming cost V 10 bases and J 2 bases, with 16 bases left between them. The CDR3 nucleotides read TGTGCCACTCAGGAGGGACAGCACACAGATACGCAGTATTTT. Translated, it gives CATQEGQHTDTQYF.

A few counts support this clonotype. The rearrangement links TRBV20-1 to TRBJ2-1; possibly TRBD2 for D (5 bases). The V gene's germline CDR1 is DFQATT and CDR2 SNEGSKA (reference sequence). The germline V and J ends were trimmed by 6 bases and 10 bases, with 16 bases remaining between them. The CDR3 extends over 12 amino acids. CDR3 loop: CSATGKPWEQFF. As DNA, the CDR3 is TGCAGTGCAACCGGGAAACCTTGGGAGCAGTTCTTC.

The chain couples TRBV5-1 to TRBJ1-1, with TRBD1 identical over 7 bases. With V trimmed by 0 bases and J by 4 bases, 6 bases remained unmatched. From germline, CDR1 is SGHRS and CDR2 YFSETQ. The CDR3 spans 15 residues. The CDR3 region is CASSLATSGGTEAFF. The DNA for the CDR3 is TGCGCCAGCAGCTTGGCGACCTCAGGGGGCACTGAAGCTTTCTTT.

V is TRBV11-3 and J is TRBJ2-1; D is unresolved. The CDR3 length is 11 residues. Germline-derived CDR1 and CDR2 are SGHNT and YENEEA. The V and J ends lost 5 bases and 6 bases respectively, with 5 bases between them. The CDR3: CASSQLNEQFF. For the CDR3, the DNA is TGTGCCAGCAGCCAGCTCAATGAGCAGTTCTTC.

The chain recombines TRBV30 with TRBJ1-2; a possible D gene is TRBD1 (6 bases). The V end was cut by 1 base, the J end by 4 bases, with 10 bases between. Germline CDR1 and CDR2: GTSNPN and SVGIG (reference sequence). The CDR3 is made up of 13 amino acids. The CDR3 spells CAWSAGQLYGYTF. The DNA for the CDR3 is TGTGCCTGGAGTGCCGGACAGCTCTATGGCTACACCTTC.

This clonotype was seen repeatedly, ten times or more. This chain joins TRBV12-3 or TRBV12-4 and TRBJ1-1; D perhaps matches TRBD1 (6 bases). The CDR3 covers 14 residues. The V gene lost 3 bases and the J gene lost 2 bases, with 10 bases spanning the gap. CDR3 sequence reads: CASSLTGGNTEAFF. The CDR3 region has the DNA TGTGCCAGCAGTTTGACAGGCGGCAACACTGAAGCTTTCTTT.

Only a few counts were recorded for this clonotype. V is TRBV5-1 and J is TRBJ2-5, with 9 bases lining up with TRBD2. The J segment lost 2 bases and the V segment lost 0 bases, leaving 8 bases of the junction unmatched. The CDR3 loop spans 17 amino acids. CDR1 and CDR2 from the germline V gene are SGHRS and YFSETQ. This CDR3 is CASSLGGLAGRQETQYF. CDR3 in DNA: TGCGCCAGCAGCTTGGGAGGCCTAGCGGGGCGGCAAGAGACCCAGTACTTC.

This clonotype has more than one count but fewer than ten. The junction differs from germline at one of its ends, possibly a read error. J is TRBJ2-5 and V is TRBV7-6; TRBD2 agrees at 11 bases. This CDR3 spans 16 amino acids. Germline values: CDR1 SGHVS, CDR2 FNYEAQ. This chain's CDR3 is CASSLARGGSSGRKDF. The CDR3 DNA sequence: TGTGCCAGCAGCTTAGCCCGTGGGGGGTCTAGCGGGAGGAAAGACTTC.

The CDR3 loop reads CASSPGKRTDTQYF. In DNA, the CDR3 is TGTGCCAGCTCTCCGGGAAAACGCACAGATACGCAGTATTTT. The chain has TRBV18 and TRBJ2-3; D perhaps matches TRBD2 (5 bases). Trimming left V 6 bases short and J 1 base short, with 11 bases between. The CDR3 runs to 14 residues. Germline V CDR1 and CDR2: KGHSH, LQKENI. The complete variable domain, with remaining parts taken from reference TRBV18 and TRBJ2-3, reads NAGVMQNPRHLVRRRGQEARLRCSPMKGHSHVYWYRQLPEEGLKFMVYLQKENIIDESGMPKERFSAEFPKEGPSILRIQQVVRGDSAAYFCASSPGKRTDTQYFGPGTRLTVL.

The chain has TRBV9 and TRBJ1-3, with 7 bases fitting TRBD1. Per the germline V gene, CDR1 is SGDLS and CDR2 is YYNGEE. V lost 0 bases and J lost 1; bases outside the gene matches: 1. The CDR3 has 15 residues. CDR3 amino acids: CASSVEGQSGNTIYF. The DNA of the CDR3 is TGTGCCAGCAGCGTAGAGGGACAGTCTGGAAACACCATATATTTT. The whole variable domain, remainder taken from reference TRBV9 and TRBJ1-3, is DSGVTQTPKHLITATGQRVTLRCSPRSGDLSVYWYQQSLDQGLQFLIQYYNGEERAKGNILERFSAQQFPDLHSELNLSSLELGDSALYFCASSVEGQSGNTIYFGEGSWLTVV.

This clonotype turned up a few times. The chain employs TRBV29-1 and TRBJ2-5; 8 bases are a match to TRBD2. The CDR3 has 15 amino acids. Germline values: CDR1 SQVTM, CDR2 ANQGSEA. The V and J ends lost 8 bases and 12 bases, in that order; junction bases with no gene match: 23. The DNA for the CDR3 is TGCAGCCCTCCCTGTGAGGGGCGGGGGGCCGAGGCCGAGTACTTC. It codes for CSPPCEGRGAEAEYF.